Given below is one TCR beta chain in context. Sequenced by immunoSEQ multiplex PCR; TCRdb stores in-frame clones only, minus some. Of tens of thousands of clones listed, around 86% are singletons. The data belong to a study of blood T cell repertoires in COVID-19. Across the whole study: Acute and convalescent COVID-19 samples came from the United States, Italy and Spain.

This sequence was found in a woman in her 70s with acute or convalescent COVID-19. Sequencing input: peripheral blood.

The CDR3 spells CATRRGTAEKLFF. The CDR3 coding sequence is TGTGCCACCCGTCGGGGGACCGCTGAAAAACTGTTTTTT. V and J are TRBV12-3 or TRBV12-4 and TRBJ1-4, with a possible D match to TRBD1 (5 bases). Between the trimmed V and J ends, which lost 10 bases and 7 bases, there was a span of 16 bases. The CDR3 consists of 13 residues.